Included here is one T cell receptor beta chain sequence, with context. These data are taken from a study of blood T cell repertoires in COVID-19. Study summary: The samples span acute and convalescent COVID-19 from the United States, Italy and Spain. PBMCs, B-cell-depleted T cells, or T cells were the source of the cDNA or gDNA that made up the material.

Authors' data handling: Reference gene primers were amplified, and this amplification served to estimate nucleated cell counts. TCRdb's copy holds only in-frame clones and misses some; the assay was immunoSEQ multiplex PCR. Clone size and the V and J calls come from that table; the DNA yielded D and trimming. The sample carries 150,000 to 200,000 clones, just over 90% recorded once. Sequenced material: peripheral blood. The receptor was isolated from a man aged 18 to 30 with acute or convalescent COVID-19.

Written as DNA, the CDR3 is TGCGCCAGCAGCCAAAACAGGGGGACTGAAGCTTTCTTT. Encoded protein: CASSQNRGTEAFF. The V call is TRBV4-1, the J call TRBJ1-1; the match to TRBD1 covers 8 bases. The CDR3 contains 13 residues. CDR1 is MGHRA and CDR2 is YSYEKL in the germline V gene. After removal of 2 bases from V and 5 bases from J, the junction contained 1 base not matched to a gene.